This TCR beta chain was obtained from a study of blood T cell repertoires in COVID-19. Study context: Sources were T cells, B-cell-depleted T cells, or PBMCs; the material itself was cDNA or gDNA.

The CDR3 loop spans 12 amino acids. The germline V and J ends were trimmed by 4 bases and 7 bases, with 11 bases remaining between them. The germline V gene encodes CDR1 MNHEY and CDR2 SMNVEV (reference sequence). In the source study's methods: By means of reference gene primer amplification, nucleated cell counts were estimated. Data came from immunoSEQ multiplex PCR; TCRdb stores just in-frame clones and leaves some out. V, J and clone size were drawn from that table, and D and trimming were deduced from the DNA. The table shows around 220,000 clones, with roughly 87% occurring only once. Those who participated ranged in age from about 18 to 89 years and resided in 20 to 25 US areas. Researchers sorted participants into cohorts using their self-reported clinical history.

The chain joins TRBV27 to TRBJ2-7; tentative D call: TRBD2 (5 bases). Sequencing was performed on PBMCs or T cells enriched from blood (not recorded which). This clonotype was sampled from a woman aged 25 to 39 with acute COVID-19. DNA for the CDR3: TGTGCCAGCAGTTCCCCCGGAGGTGAGCAGTACTTC. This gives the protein CASSSPGGEQYF.